Included here is one TCR beta chain sequence, with context. Antigen: not known. This CDR3 comprises 16 residues. Germline-derived CDR1 and CDR2 are SGHTA and FQGNSA. V lost 6 bases, J lost 0 bases, and 18 bases lay in between. The sample originates from a study of shared clonotypes between healthy human individuals. TCRdb's table, derived via immunoSEQ multiplex PCR, lists solely in-frame clones and lacks some. The table lists hundreds of thousands of clones, less than 85% of them singletons. Study-level points and caveats: It was observed that roughly 4.8% of naive CD4 clonotypes were shared across a few donors.

This chain joins TRBV7-2 and TRBJ2-7, with D unclear. The receptor was isolated from a woman in her twenties or thirties in good health. Specimen: memory CD4+ T cells sorted from blood. Subset here: CD45RA-negative fraction. The CDR3 here is CASRPGSDGNSYEQYF. Written as DNA, the CDR3 is TGTGCCAGCAGACCTGGAAGCGATGGTAACTCCTACGAGCAGTACTTC.